These 4 T cell receptor beta chains originate from one sample sequenced in a study of regulatory T cells in long-lasting Graves disease. As for time point: newly diagnosed GD, antithyroid drugs for less than 3 months. The TCR library was made from RNA extracted from PBMCs. Construction of TCR beta libraries relied on iRepertoire HTBI primers and on Arm-PCR targeting CDR3 regions. Each CDR3 protein is one row after TCRdb ran MiXCR on the multiplex PCR reads. The table has about 560,000 distinct CDR3 sequences, around 16% seen once. Another study also made use of these data, one on T cells in Graves' hyperthyroidism and ophthalmopathy.

This sample comprised peripheral blood mononuclear cells (PBMCs), obtained at new diagnosis, from a patient treated with antithyroid drugs. All receptors derive from a man between 18 and 35 years old with Graves disease.

This clonotype occurred many times. The gene calls are TRBV20-1 and TRBJ2-7, with TRBD2 matching over 12 bases. This CDR3 is built from 15 residues. V lost 5 bases and J lost 4; bases outside the gene matches: 9. CDR1 is DFQATT and CDR2 is SNEGSKA in the germline V gene (reference sequence). The CDR3 sequence: CSAPLPGLAGYEQYF. DNA of the CDR3: TGCAGTGCTCCTTTACCGGGACTAGCGGGTTACGAGCAGTACTTC.

In its sample, this clonotype was seen many times. The chain recombines TRBV2 with TRBJ2-1; 7 bases are shared with TRBD1. Germline V gene lookup returns CDR1 SNHLY and CDR2 FYNNEI. This CDR3 comprises 14 residues. V lost 10 bases to trimming and J lost 4 bases; unmatched junction nucleotides: 10. The CDR3, as DNA: TGTGCCACGGCCGGGACAGAGAATTACAATGAGCAGTTCTTC. Its translation: CATAGTENYNEQFF.

This clonotype was counted at least ten times. This chain joins TRBV7-8 and TRBJ2-3, with TRBD2 matching over 7 bases. From germline, CDR1 is SGHVS and CDR2 FQNEAQ. The V segment lost 2 bases and the J segment 2 bases; nucleotides outside the gene matches: 19. The CDR3 is 20 residues long. The CDR3 region is CASSLLDRGRGGGNTDTQYF. In nucleotides, the CDR3 is TGTGCCAGCAGCTTATTGGATCGGGGGAGGGGAGGCGGGAACACAGATACGCAGTATTTT.

Many counts were recorded for this clonotype. The chain carries TRBV2 and TRBJ2-5; 12 bases align to TRBD2. Germline lookup yields CDR1 SNHLY and CDR2 FYNNEI. CDR3 length equals 15 residues. With 7 bases clipped from V and 2 bases from J, the junction kept 5 bases outside the gene matches. DNA for the CDR3: TGTGCCAGCACTGGACTAGCGGGATTTCAAGAGACCCAGTACTTC. Protein: CASTGLAGFQETQYF.